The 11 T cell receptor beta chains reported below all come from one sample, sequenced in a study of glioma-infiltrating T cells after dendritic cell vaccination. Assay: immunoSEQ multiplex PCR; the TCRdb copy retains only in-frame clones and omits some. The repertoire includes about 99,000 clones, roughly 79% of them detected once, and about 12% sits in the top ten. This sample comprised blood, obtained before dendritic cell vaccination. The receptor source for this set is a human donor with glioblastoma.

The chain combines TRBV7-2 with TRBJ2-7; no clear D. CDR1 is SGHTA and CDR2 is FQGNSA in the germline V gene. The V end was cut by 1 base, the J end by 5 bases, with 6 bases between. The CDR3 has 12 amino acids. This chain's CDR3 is CASSLDFHEQYF. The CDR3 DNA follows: TGTGCCAGCAGCTTAGACTTCCACGAGCAGTACTTC.

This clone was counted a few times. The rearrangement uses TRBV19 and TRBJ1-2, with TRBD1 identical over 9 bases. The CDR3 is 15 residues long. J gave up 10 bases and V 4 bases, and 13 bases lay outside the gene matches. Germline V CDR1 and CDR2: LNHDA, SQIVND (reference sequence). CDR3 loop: CASSTIKGQGHVYTF. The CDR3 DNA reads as TGTGCCAGTAGTACAATAAAGGGACAGGGCCATGTCTACACCTTC.

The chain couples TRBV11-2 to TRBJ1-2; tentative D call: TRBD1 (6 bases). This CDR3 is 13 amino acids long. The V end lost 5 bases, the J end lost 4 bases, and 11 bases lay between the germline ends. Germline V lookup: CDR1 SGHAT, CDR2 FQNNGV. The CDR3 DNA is TGTGCCAGCAGCCTACAGGGATTCTATGGCTACACCTTC. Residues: CASSLQGFYGYTF.

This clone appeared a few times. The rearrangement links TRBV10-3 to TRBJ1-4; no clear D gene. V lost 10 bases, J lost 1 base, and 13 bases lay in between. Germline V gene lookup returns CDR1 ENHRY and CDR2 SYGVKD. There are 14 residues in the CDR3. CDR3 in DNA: TGTGCCACCGGGGTGGGCAGAACTAATGAAAAACTGTTTTTT. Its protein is CATGVGRTNEKLFF.

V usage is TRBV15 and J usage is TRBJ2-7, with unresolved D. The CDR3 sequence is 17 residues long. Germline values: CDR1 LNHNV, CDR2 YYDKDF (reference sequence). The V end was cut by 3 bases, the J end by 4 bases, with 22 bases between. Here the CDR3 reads CATSRQRHPVSQYEQYF. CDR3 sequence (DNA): TGTGCCACCAGCAGGCAAAGACACCCGGTCAGTCAGTACGAGCAGTACTTC.

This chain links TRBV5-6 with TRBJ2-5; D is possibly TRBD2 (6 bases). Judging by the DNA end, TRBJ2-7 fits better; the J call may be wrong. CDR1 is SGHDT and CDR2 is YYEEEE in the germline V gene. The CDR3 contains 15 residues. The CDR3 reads CASSFGGVTSYEQYF. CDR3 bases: TGTGCCAGCAGCTTTGGCGGGGTTACCTCCTACGAGCAGTACTTC.

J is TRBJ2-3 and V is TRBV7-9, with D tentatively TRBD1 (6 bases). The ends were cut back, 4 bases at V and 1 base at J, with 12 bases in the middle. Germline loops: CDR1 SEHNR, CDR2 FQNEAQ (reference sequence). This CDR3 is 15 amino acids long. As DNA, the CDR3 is TGTGCCAGCAGCTCAGGGGAAGGAGGCACAGATACGCAGTATTTT. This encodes CASSSGEGGTDTQYF. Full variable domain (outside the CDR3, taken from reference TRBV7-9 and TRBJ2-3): DTGVSQNPRHKITKRGQNVTFRCDPISEHNRLYWYRQTLGQGPEFLTYFQNEAQLEKSRLLSDRFSAERPKGSFSTLEIQRTEQGDSAMYLCASSSGEGGTDTQYFGPGTRLTVL.

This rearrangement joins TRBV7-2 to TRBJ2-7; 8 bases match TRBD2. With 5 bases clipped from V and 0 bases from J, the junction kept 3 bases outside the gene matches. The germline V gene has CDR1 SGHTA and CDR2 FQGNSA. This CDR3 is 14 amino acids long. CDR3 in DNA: TGTGCCAGCAGCCGCGGGACTAGCTCCTACGAGCAGTACTTC. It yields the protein CASSRGTSSYEQYF.

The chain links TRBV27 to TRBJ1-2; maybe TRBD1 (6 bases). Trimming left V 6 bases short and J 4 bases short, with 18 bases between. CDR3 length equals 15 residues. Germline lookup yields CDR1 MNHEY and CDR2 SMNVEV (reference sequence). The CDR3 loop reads CASRRHNTGIYGYTF. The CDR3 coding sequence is TGTGCCAGCAGGAGACATAATACAGGGATCTATGGCTACACCTTC.

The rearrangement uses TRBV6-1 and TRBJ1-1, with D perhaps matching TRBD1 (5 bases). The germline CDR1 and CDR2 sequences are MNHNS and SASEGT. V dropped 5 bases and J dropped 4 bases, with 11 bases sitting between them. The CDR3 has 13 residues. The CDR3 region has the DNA TGTGCCAGCAGTTATAGGGGTAGCACTGAAGCTTTCTTT. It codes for CASSYRGSTEAFF.

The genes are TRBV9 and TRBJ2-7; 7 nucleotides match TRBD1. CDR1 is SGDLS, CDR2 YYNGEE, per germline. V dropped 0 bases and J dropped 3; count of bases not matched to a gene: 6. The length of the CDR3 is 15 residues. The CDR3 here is CASSVATGTDYEQYF. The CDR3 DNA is TGTGCCAGCAGCGTAGCTACTGGGACAGACTACGAGCAGTACTTC.